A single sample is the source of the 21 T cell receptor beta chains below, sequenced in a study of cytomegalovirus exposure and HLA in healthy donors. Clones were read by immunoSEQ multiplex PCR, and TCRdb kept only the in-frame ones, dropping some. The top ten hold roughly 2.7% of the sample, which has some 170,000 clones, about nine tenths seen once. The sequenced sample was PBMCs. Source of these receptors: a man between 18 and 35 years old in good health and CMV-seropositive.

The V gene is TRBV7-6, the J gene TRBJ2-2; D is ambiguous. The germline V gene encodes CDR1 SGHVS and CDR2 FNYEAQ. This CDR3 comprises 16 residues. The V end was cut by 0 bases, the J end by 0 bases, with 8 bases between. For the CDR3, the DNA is TGTGCCAGCAGCTTAGCAAGCAGCGCGAACACCGGGGAGCTGTTTTTT. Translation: CASSLASSANTGELFF.

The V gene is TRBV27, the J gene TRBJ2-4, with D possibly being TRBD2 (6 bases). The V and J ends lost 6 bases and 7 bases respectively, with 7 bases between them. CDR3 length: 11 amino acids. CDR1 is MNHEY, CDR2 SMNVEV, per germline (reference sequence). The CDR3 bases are TGTGCCAGCAGACGGGGGAACATTCAGTACTTC. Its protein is CASRRGNIQYF.

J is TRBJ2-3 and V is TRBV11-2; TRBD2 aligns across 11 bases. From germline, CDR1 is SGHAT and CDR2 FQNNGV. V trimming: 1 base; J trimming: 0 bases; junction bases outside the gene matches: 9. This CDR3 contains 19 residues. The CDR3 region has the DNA TGTGCCAGCAGCTTAGTCCTCCTAGCGGGAGGCCCCAGCACAGATACGCAGTATTTT. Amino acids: CASSLVLLAGGPSTDTQYF.

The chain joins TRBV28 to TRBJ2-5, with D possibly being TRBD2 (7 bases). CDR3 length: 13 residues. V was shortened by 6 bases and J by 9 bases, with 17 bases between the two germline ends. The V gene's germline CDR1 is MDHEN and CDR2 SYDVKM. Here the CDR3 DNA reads TGTGCCAGCAGGATAGGGGGGGAATGGTCCCAGTACTTC. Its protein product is CASRIGGEWSQYF.

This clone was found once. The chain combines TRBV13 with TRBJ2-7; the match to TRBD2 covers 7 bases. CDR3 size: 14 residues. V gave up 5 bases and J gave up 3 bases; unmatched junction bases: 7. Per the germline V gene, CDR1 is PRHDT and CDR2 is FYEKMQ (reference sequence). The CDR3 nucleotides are TGTGCCAGCAGCCCACCGGGAGGATACTACGAGCAGTACTTC. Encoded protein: CASSPPGGYYEQYF.

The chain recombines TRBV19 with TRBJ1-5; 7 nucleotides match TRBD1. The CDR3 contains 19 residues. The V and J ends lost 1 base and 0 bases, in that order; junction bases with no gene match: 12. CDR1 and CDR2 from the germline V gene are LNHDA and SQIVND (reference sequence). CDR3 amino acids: CASSIVIVWGQNSNQPQHF. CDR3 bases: TGTGCCAGTAGTATAGTCATAGTGTGGGGACAGAATAGCAATCAGCCCCAGCATTTT.

DNA of the CDR3: TGTGCCAGCAGCCTAGCGGGGGTTCTCAATGAGCAGTTCTTC. Translation: CASSLAGVLNEQFF. This chain uses TRBV6-5 with TRBJ2-1, with 10 bases fitting TRBD2. The length of the CDR3 is 14 residues. J lost 6 bases, V lost 6 bases, and 5 bases had no gene match. Per germline, CDR1 MNHEY and CDR2 SVGAGI.

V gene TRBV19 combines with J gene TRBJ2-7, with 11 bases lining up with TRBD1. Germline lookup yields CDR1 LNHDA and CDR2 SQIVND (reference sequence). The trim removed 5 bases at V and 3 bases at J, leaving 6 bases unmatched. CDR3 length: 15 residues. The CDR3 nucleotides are TGTGCCAGTAGTCGCTATGGGACAGGGGGCTACGAGCAGTACTTC. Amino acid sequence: CASSRYGTGGYEQYF.

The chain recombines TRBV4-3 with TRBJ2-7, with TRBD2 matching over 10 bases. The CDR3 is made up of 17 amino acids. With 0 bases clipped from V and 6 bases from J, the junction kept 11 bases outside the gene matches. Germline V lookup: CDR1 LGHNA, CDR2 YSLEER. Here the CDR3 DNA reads TGCGCCAGCAGCCAAGATCGGAGGAGCGGGGGGGCGAGCGAGCAGTACTTC. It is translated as CASSQDRRSGGASEQYF.

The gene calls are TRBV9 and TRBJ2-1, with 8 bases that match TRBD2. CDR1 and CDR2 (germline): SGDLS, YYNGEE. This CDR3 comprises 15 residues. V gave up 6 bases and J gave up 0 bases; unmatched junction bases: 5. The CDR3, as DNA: TGTGCCAGCACCGTCAGCGGGAGCTCCTACAATGAGCAGTTCTTC. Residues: CASTVSGSSYNEQFF.

For the CDR3, the DNA is TGTGCCAGCAGCTTAGGGCCTGCTACGCAGTATTTT. Its protein is CASSLGPATQYF. V gene TRBV7-2 combines with J gene TRBJ2-3; D uncertain. V lost 1 base and J 8 bases, leaving 7 bases between the germline ends. From germline, CDR1 is SGHTA and CDR2 FQGNSA. CDR3 length: 12 amino acids.

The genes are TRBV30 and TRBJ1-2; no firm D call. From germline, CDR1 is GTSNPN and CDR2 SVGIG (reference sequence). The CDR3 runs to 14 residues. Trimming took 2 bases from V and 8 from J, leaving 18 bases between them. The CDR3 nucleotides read TGTGCCTGGAGTTGGAGGTCGCCTATGGAAGGCTACACCTTC. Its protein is CAWSWRSPMEGYTF.

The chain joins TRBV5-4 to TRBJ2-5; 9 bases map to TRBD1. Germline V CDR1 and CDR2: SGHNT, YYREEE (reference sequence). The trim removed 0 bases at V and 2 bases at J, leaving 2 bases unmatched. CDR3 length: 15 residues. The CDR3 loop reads CASSLGQGGQETQYF. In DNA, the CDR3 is TGTGCCAGCAGCTTGGGACAGGGGGGACAAGAGACCCAGTACTTC.

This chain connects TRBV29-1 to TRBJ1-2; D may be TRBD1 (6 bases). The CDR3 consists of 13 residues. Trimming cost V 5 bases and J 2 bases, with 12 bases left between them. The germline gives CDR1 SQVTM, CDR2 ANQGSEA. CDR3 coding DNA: TGCAGCGTTTACAGGGAAACAAACTATGGCTACACCTTC. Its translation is CSVYRETNYGYTF. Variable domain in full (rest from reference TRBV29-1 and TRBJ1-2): SAVISQKPSRDICQRGTSLTIQCQVDSQVTMMFWYRQQPGQSLTLIATANQGSEATYESGFVIDKFPISRPNLTFSTLTVSNMSPEDSSIYLCSVYRETNYGYTFGSGTRLTVV.

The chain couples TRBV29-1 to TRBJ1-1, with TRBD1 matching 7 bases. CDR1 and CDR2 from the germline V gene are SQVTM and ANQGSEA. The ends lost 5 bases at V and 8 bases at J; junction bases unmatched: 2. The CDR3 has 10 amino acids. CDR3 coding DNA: TGCAGCGTTTGGGACAGCGAAGCTTTCTTT. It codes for CSVWDSEAFF.

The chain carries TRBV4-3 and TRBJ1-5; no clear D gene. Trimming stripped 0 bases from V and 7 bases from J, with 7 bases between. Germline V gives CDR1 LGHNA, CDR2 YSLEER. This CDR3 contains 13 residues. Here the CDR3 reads CASSQDRVQPQHF. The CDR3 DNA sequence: TGCGCCAGCAGCCAAGATCGGGTACAGCCCCAGCATTTT.

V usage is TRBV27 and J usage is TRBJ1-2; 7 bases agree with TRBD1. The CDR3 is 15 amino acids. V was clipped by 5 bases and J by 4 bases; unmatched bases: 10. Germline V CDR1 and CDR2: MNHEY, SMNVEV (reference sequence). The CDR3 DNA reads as TGTGCCAGCAGTCTAAGGCCGGGGACAGTCTATGGCTACACCTTC. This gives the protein CASSLRPGTVYGYTF.

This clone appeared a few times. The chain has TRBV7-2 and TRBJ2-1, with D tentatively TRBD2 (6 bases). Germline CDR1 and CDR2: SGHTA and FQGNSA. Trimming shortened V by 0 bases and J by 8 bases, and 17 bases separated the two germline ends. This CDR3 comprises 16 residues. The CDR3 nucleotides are TGTGCCAGCAGCTTAGCTTCGACTAGTAGGGTCGATGAGCAGTTCTTC. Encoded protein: CASSLASTSRVDEQFF. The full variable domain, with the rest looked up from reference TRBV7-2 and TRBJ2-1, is GAGVSQSPSNKVTEKGKDVELRCDPISGHTALYWYRQSLGQGLEFLIYFQGNSAPDKSGLPSDRFSAERTGGSVSTLTIQRTQQEDSAVYLCASSLASTSRVDEQFFGPGTRLTVL.

CDR3 amino acids: CASRGKAGGHNEQFF. The CDR3 DNA reads as TGTGCCAGCAGGGGGAAAGCGGGAGGTCACAATGAGCAGTTCTTC. This chain connects TRBV6-5 to TRBJ2-1; 9 bases are shared with TRBD2. CDR1 is MNHEY and CDR2 is SVGAGI in the germline V gene. After removal of 6 bases from V and 5 bases from J, the junction contained 8 bases not matched to a gene. The CDR3 runs to 15 residues.

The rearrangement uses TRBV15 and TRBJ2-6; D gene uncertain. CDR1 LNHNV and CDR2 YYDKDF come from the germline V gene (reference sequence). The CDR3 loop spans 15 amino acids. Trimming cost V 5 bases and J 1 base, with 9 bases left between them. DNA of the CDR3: TGTGCCACCAGCCTCATTAGTTCTGGGGCCAACGTCCTGACTTTC. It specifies CATSLISSGANVLTF.

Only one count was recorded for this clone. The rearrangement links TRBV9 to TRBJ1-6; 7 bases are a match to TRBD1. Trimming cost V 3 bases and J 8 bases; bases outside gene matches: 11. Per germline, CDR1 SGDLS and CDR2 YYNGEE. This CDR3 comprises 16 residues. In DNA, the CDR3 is TGTGCCAGCAGCGGGGGAATGACAGGGAACGATTCACCCCTCCACTTT. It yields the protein CASSGGMTGNDSPLHF.